The 25 T cell receptor beta chains listed next were all sequenced from one sample in a study of T cells in Graves' hyperthyroidism and ophthalmopathy. Template material for amplifying TCR beta CDR3 regions consisted of RNA transcripts. HTBI primers were the set used in a first-round RT-PCR of the TCR CDR3. TCRdb ran MiXCR on the multiplex PCR reads and lists one entry per CDR3 protein. The repertoire holds hundreds of thousands of distinct CDR3 sequences, with approximately 20% as singletons. Sequencing was done on a sample of blood. The receptor source for this set is a woman between 18 and 30 years old with Graves' hyperthyroidism.

This clonotype was observed a single time. The CDR3 DNA follows: TGTGCCAGCAGTGGAGGGACGGGGGGGCGTACTGAAGCTTTCTTT. Translated, it gives CASSGGTGGRTEAFF. This chain links TRBV6-1 with TRBJ1-1; the D gene is possibly TRBD1 (6 bases). Looked up from germline, CDR1 is MNHNS and CDR2 is SASEGT. Deletions cut 4 bases from V and 5 bases from J, with 17 bases between. This CDR3 region has 15 residues.

This clonotype was seen more than once but under ten times. The J gene is TRBJ2-7, the V gene TRBV4-1, with 7 bases aligning to TRBD1. Germline V gene lookup returns CDR1 MGHRA and CDR2 YSYEKL. CDR3 length: 16 residues. V trimming: 1 base; J trimming: 0 bases; junction bases outside the gene matches: 6. CDR3 in amino acids: CASSQVRAGGSYEQYF. The CDR3 nucleotides read TGCGCCAGCAGCCAAGTTCGGGCAGGGGGCTCCTACGAGCAGTACTTC.

This clonotype was seen at least ten times. The chain couples TRBV12-3 or TRBV12-4 to TRBJ2-5; 8 nucleotides line up with TRBD2. The CDR3 sequence is 13 residues long. J gave up 9 bases and V 6 bases, and 9 bases lay outside the gene matches. The CDR3 region has the DNA TGTGCCAGCAGCCCGACTAGCGTGGAGGCCCAGTACTTC. This encodes CASSPTSVEAQYF.

The sample holds many counts of this clonotype. The chain carries TRBV5-5 and TRBJ2-7; D is ambiguous. Trimming pared 0 bases from V and 4 bases from J, leaving 11 bases between. The V gene's germline CDR1 is SGHKS and CDR2 YYEKEE (reference sequence). The CDR3 loop spans 14 amino acids. The CDR3 nucleotides read TGTGCCAGCAGCTTGGTTTCAGTGAGTTACGAGCAGTACTTC. Protein: CASSLVSVSYEQYF.

The chain uses TRBV7-3 and TRBJ2-7; 8 bases map to TRBD2. Germline V CDR1 and CDR2: SGHTA, FQGTGA. V gave up 5 bases and J gave up 1 base; unmatched junction bases: 7. This CDR3 comprises 15 residues. This CDR3 reads CASSPSGGGSYEQYF. CDR3 sequence (DNA): TGTGCCAGCAGCCCTTCGGGCGGGGGGTCCTACGAGCAGTACTTC.

This clonotype has a count of ten or more. The chain employs TRBV20-1 and TRBJ1-1; D uncertain. V was clipped by 1 base and J by 11 bases, with 11 bases between them. This CDR3 spans 11 amino acids. The germline gives CDR1 DFQATT, CDR2 SNEGSKA (reference sequence). For the CDR3, the DNA is TGCAGTGCTAGAGTCCCGCAGGAGGCTTTCTTT. Its translation: CSARVPQEAFF.

J is TRBJ2-5 and V is TRBV11-2; 7 nucleotides agree with TRBD2. This CDR3 contains 15 residues. V was clipped by 5 bases and J by 10 bases; unmatched bases: 16. Germline assignment: CDR1 SGHAT and CDR2 FQNNGV. CDR3 DNA: TGTGCCAGCAGCCAAGAAAGCCGGACTAGGAGGGACCAGTACTTC. This sequence encodes CASSQESRTRRDQYF.

The rearrangement joins TRBV12-3 or TRBV12-4 to TRBJ2-7, with D tentatively TRBD2 (5 bases). Trimming stripped 0 bases from V and 11 bases from J, with 14 bases between. The CDR3 contains 13 residues. This chain's CDR3 is CASSLAAGRREYF. Written as DNA, the CDR3 is TGTGCCAGCAGTTTAGCCGCGGGCCGGCGGGAGTACTTC.

The rearrangement uses TRBV5-4 and TRBJ2-2; D possibly matches TRBD1 or TRBD2 (5 bases each). This CDR3 contains 15 residues. CDR1 is SGHNT and CDR2 is YYREEE in the germline V gene (reference sequence). V gave up 2 bases and J gave up 5 bases, with 13 bases separating them. The CDR3 bases are TGTGCCAGCAGCTTACTAGGGGCGAGGACCGGGGAGCTGTTTTTT. Its translation is CASSLLGARTGELFF.

Only a few counts were recorded for this clonotype. This may be a read error: a much more frequent sequence differs by one nucleotide. DNA for the CDR3: TGTGCCAGCAGTACCCTAGCGGTGAACACCGGGGAGCTGTTGTTT. Its translation is CASSTLAVNTGELLF. The chain carries TRBV2 and TRBJ2-2; 7 positions match TRBD2. The germline gives CDR1 SNHLY, CDR2 FYNNEI. This CDR3 is built from 15 residues.

This clonotype has ten or more counts. The chain has TRBV14 and TRBJ2-5, with 9 nucleotides matching TRBD1. The germline gives CDR1 SGHDN, CDR2 FVKESK. V trimming: 4 bases; J trimming: 7 bases; junction bases outside the gene matches: 7. CDR3 length: 14 amino acids. In DNA form, the CDR3 reads TGTGCCAGCAGCCTACAGGGGGCGGCTTTGACCCAGTACTTC. This encodes CASSLQGAALTQYF.

V and J are TRBV6-1 and TRBJ2-3; D unclear. Germline V gives CDR1 MNHNS, CDR2 SASEGT. This CDR3 comprises 13 residues. Trimming removed 6 bases from V and 6 bases from J, with 13 bases in between. The DNA of the CDR3 is TGTGCCAGCAGACAGACTCTTTACGATACGCAGTATTTT. Protein product: CASRQTLYDTQYF.

This clonotype has just a few counts. The chain joins TRBV9 to TRBJ2-5; D may correspond to TRBD1 or TRBD2 (5 bases each). The CDR3 length is 14 residues. V lost 3 bases and J 4 bases, leaving 13 bases between the germline ends. CDR1 is SGDLS and CDR2 is YYNGEE in the germline V gene. For the CDR3, the DNA is TGTGCCAGCAGCGCCGCCGGGGCGGCAGAGACCCAGTACTTC. Translating it yields CASSAAGAAETQYF.

The table lists this clonotype with many counts. The V call is TRBV15, the J call TRBJ1-2, with a tentative D call TRBD1 (5 bases). There are 15 residues in the CDR3. Looked up from germline, CDR1 is LNHNV and CDR2 is YYDKDF (reference sequence). The ends were cut back, 4 bases at V and 5 bases at J, with 17 bases in the middle. Here the CDR3 reads CATSTEPGGNYGYTF. The CDR3 DNA sequence: TGTGCCACCAGCACTGAACCGGGGGGAAATTATGGCTACACCTTC.

This clonotype was counted at least ten times. At one boundary the junction diverges from the germline segment, which might be a read error. The genes are TRBV5-5 and TRBJ1-2; D is ambiguous. This CDR3 contains 10 residues. Germline lookup yields CDR1 SGHKS and CDR2 YYEKEE (reference sequence). DNA of the CDR3: TGTGCCAGCAGCTTTAGTTCCACGATCTTC. Translating gives CASSFSSTIF.

For this clonotype: A read error may be the cause here, since a much bigger clone is one base away. The chain links TRBV6-1 to TRBJ2-7, with D perhaps given as TRBD1 or TRBD2 (5 bases each). In germline, CDR1 is MNHNS, CDR2 SASEGT. This CDR3 is 13 amino acids long. CDR3 DNA: TGTGGCAGCAGTGGCCGGGGACCCTACGAGCAGTACTTC. Protein product: CGSSGRGPYEQYF.

This clonotype was counted many times. The chain carries TRBV18 and TRBJ2-5; 8 positions agree with TRBD2. Losses at the gene ends were 0 bases for V and 13 bases for J; bases not matched to a gene: 7. Germline CDR1 KGHSH, CDR2 LQKENI. The CDR3 loop spans 13 amino acids. The CDR3 spells CASSPPDGGALYF. The CDR3 DNA is TGTGCCAGCTCACCACCAGACGGGGGGGCTCTGTACTTC.

This clonotype was observed at least ten times. CDR3 in DNA: TGTGCCAGCAGCTTAGGGACGGGACTAGCCTACGAGCAGTACTTC. This translates into CASSLGTGLAYEQYF. J is TRBJ2-7 and V is TRBV13; 8 positions match TRBD2. V shed 0 bases and J 2 bases; nucleotides not matched to a gene: 3. Germline CDR1 and CDR2: PRHDT and FYEKMQ (reference sequence). This CDR3 has 15 amino acids.

This clonotype was seen repeatedly, ten times or more. This chain uses TRBV10-2 with TRBJ1-1, with D tentatively TRBD1 (5 bases). This CDR3 has 13 amino acids. CDR1 and CDR2 (germline): WSHSY, SAAADI. V lost 8 bases, J lost 5 bases, and 15 bases lay in between. The CDR3 DNA reads TGCGCCAGCGGGACCACCGTGGGGACTGAAGCTTTCTTT. Its protein is CASGTTVGTEAFF.

The chain couples TRBV6-1 to TRBJ2-5; TRBD1 matches 8 bases. Losses at the gene ends were 6 bases for V and 5 bases for J; bases not matched to a gene: 5. Germline V gene data show CDR1 as MNHNS and CDR2 as SASEGT. The length of the CDR3 is 13 residues. CDR3 in DNA: TGTGCCAGCAGCCGGACAGGGAGTGAGACCCAGTACTTC. Protein sequence: CASSRTGSETQYF.

In its sample, this clonotype was seen many times. The genes are TRBV11-2 and TRBJ2-7; 7 bases line up with TRBD1. J gave up 3 bases and V 4 bases, and 12 bases lay outside the gene matches. CDR1 and CDR2 (germline): SGHAT, FQNNGV. The CDR3 is 16 amino acids. Written as DNA, the CDR3 is TGTGCCAGCAGCTCCCTTAGCTATCAGGGGGACTACGAGCAGTACTTC. Translation gives CASSSLSYQGDYEQYF.

This clonotype was seen ten or more times. The chain couples TRBV12-3 or TRBV12-4 to TRBJ1-2, with TRBD1 matching 8 bases. Trimming removed 1 base from V and 2 bases from J; junction bases left unmatched: 3. The CDR3 runs to 15 residues. Here the CDR3 DNA reads TGTGCCAGCAGTTTAGGATGGACAGGGAACTATGGCTACACCTTC. It is translated as CASSLGWTGNYGYTF.

This clonotype was recorded at least ten times. The DNA of the CDR3 is TGTGCCAGCGGCCGGGACAGGGGAATCGGTACTGAAGCTTTCTTT. This sequence encodes CASGRDRGIGTEAFF. V is TRBV2 and J is TRBJ1-1; TRBD1 agrees at 10 bases. The ends lost 8 bases at V and 5 bases at J; junction bases unmatched: 11. The CDR3 length is 15 residues. Per germline, CDR1 SNHLY and CDR2 FYNNEI.

The sample holds many counts of this clonotype. The CDR3 here is CASSLRTEGTAFF. For the CDR3, the DNA is TGTGCCAGCAGTCTACGGACTGAAGGTACGGCTTTCTTT. The chain joins TRBV28 to TRBJ1-1; D gene uncertain. The germline V gene encodes CDR1 MDHEN and CDR2 SYDVKM. There are 13 residues in the CDR3. Trimming left V 5 bases short and J 11 bases short, with 18 bases between.

This clonotype was observed at least ten times. V and J are TRBV11-2 and TRBJ2-7, with 8 positions matching TRBD1. The CDR3 spans 16 residues. Trimming cost V 5 bases and J 2 bases; bases outside gene matches: 11. Germline V gene lookup returns CDR1 SGHAT and CDR2 FQNNGV. DNA of the CDR3: TGTGCCAGCAGCCCCCCGGGACAGGTGAAGGCCTACGAGCAGTACTTC. Translation gives CASSPPGQVKAYEQYF.